Listed here are 23 T cell receptor beta chains from one sample, sequenced in a study of identifying expanded T cells in peripheral blood. TCRdb's copy holds only in-frame clones and misses some; the assay was immunoSEQ multiplex PCR. The table has some 80,000 clones, around 90% seen once. Sequencing was performed on blood. All receptors come from a person aged 18 to 70 in good health.

This clone appeared a single time. The chain has TRBV5-1 and TRBJ2-2; 9 bases fit TRBD2. The CDR3 is 19 residues long. Germline assignment: CDR1 SGHRS and CDR2 YFSETQ. Trimming cost V 4 bases and J 3 bases; bases outside gene matches: 16. CDR3 sequence (DNA): TGCGCCAGCAGCCCGAGACTAGCGGCCTCGAAAGCGGACACCGGGGAGCTGTTTTTT. As protein: CASSPRLAASKADTGELFF.

The chain is built from TRBV30 and TRBJ1-2, with D maybe TRBD1 (5 bases). Germline V gene data show CDR1 as GTSNPN and CDR2 as SVGIG (reference sequence). Trimming shortened V by 2 bases and J by 6 bases, and 7 bases separated the two germline ends. There are 11 residues in the CDR3. CDR3 DNA sequence: TGTGCCTGGAGTCCAGGGAATGGCTACACCTTC. It codes for CAWSPGNGYTF.

DNA for the CDR3: TGTGCCAGTAGTCCTGGGACAGTCAATCAGCCCCAGCATTTT. This sequence encodes CASSPGTVNQPQHF. This chain joins TRBV19 and TRBJ1-5; 7 nucleotides match TRBD1. Germline values: CDR1 LNHDA, CDR2 SQIVND (reference sequence). The CDR3 covers 14 residues. V lost 5 bases and J lost 3; bases outside the gene matches: 4.

The chain combines TRBV5-6 with TRBJ2-5; 7 bases map to TRBD1. The junction had 6 bases not matched to a gene; V was cut back by 2 bases and J by 2 bases. This CDR3 is 15 amino acids long. CDR1 and CDR2 from the germline V gene are SGHDT and YYEEEE. The CDR3 sequence: CASSFNSGQQETQYF. CDR3 DNA: TGTGCCAGCAGCTTTAACTCGGGACAGCAAGAGACCCAGTACTTC.

The V call is TRBV13, the J call TRBJ2-1; 8 positions match TRBD2. CDR3 size: 12 residues. Germline CDR1 and CDR2: PRHDT and FYEKMQ (reference sequence). The V segment lost 7 bases and the J segment 6 bases; nucleotides outside the gene matches: 2. The CDR3 coding sequence is TGTGCCAGCACGGGGGGGAGCAATGAGCAGTTCTTC. Protein product: CASTGGSNEQFF. Based on the CDR3 plus reference TRBV13 and TRBJ2-1, the full variable domain is AAGVIQSPRHLIKEKRETATLKCYPIPRHDTVYWYQQGPGQDPQFLISFYEKMQSDKGSIPDRFSAQQFSDYHSELNMSSLELGDSALYFCASTGGSNEQFFGPGTRLTVL.

The rearrangement links TRBV11-3 to TRBJ1-1, with D unresolved. Germline CDR1 SGHNT, CDR2 YENEEA. CDR3 length: 11 amino acids. V dropped 1 base and J dropped 4 bases, with 1 base sitting between them. The DNA for the CDR3 is TGTGCCAGCAGCTTAGCCACTGAAGCTTTCTTT. This encodes CASSLATEAFF. The full variable domain, in which reference TRBV11-3 and TRBJ1-1 provide the parts outside the CDR3, is EAGVVQSPRYKIIEKKQPVAFWCNPISGHNTLYWYLQNLGQGPELLIRYENEEAVDDSQLPKDRFSAERLKGVDSTLKIQPAELGDSAVYLCASSLATEAFFGQGTRLTVV.

As DNA, the CDR3 is TGTGCCAGCAGTGCGGCGCCTGGAAGATCCGGGGAGCTGTTTTTT. The encoded protein is CASSAAPGRSGELFF. The genes are TRBV27 and TRBJ2-2; no clear D. Per germline, CDR1 MNHEY and CDR2 SMNVEV (reference sequence). Trimming removed 5 bases from V and 6 bases from J, with 16 bases in between. The CDR3 length is 15 residues.

The rearrangement joins TRBV12-5 to TRBJ2-2; 8 bases fit TRBD1. There are 15 residues in the CDR3. Germline CDR1 and CDR2: LGHNT and FRNRAP. J gave up 3 bases and V 7 bases, and 7 bases lay outside the gene matches. The CDR3 region has the DNA TGTGCTAGTGCTCCAGGGGGCGCTTACACCGGGGAGCTGTTTTTT. Encoded protein: CASAPGGAYTGELFF.

The chain links TRBV27 to TRBJ1-4; a weak D match, TRBD1 (6 bases). The CDR3 extends over 14 amino acids. Germline CDR1 MNHEY, CDR2 SMNVEV (reference sequence). V lost 3 bases and J lost 7, with 12 bases in between. The CDR3 sequence: CASSFVGGGEKLFF. The CDR3 nucleotides read TGTGCCAGCAGTTTCGTGGGAGGGGGTGAAAAACTGTTTTTT.

This clone was observed once. The chain couples TRBV30 to TRBJ1-2; TRBD1 matches 7 bases. Germline V gene data show CDR1 as GTSNPN and CDR2 as SVGIG (reference sequence). V trimming: 5 bases; J trimming: 4 bases; junction bases outside the gene matches: 7. CDR3 length: 13 amino acids. CDR3 sequence: CAWGGQLIYGYTF. CDR3 in DNA: TGTGCCTGGGGGGGACAGCTAATCTATGGCTACACCTTC.

J is TRBJ1-2 and V is TRBV5-1; D unresolved. This CDR3 has 12 amino acids. The V end was cut by 4 bases, the J end by 5 bases, with 9 bases between. The germline CDR1 and CDR2 sequences are SGHRS and YFSETQ. CDR3 in amino acids: CASSDGRYGYTF. CDR3 nucleotides: TGCGCCAGCAGCGACGGACGGTATGGCTACACCTTC.

The genes are TRBV10-3 and TRBJ1-2; D perhaps matches TRBD1 (6 bases). V lost 10 bases and J lost 8, with 20 bases in between. This CDR3 is built from 13 residues. Germline values: CDR1 ENHRY, CDR2 SYGVKD. The CDR3 loop reads CATRQDLIQGYTF. The CDR3 DNA reads as TGTGCCACTCGACAGGATCTTATCCAAGGCTACACCTTC.

The gene calls are TRBV7-3 and TRBJ2-5; 13 nucleotides agree with TRBD2. Germline V gene lookup returns CDR1 SGHTA and CDR2 FQGTGA. The CDR3 has 16 amino acids. V shed 5 bases and J 5 bases; nucleotides not matched to a gene: 8. CDR3 loop: CASSPRGLAGRETQYF. The CDR3 nucleotides read TGTGCCAGCAGCCCCAGGGGACTAGCGGGGAGGGAGACCCAGTACTTC.

This clone was recorded only once. The chain carries TRBV7-9 and TRBJ1-1; D is possibly TRBD1 (5 bases). V was trimmed by 6 bases and J by 9 bases, leaving 17 bases between them. This CDR3 has 13 residues. The germline V gene encodes CDR1 SEHNR and CDR2 FQNEAQ (reference sequence). The CDR3 region has the DNA TGTGCCAGCAGGCCCACAGGTGATGTGAAAGCTTTCTTT. The encoded protein is CASRPTGDVKAFF.

The V gene is TRBV7-8, the J gene TRBJ1-5; D is undetermined. Trimming shortened V by 5 bases and J by 7 bases, and 24 bases separated the two germline ends. CDR1 is SGHVS, CDR2 FQNEAQ, per germline. This CDR3 contains 17 residues. CDR3 residues: CASSHKSDSLPGQPQHF. The CDR3 DNA reads as TGTGCCAGCAGCCATAAGAGTGACTCCCTCCCCGGGCAGCCCCAGCATTTT.

The chain combines TRBV5-6 with TRBJ2-1; no clear D. This CDR3 has 12 amino acids. The germline V gene has CDR1 SGHDT and CDR2 YYEEEE. Deletions cut 4 bases from V and 9 bases from J, with 11 bases between. The CDR3 region is CASSRRLLEQFF. CDR3 nucleotides: TGTGCCAGCAGCCGCCGGCTTCTTGAGCAGTTCTTC.

This clone was counted a single time. The J gene is TRBJ2-3, the V gene TRBV5-1; TRBD2 aligns across 10 bases. The germline CDR1 and CDR2 sequences are SGHRS and YFSETQ. This CDR3 has 15 amino acids. Unmatched junction bases numbered 3, after V lost 1 base and J lost 4 bases. In nucleotides, the CDR3 is TGCGCCAGCAGCTTGTCCCTAGCGGGGGCAGATACGCAGTATTTT. As protein: CASSLSLAGADTQYF.

This clone was counted once. A read error may produce the germline difference seen at one junction end. The chain is built from TRBV6-1 and TRBJ1-4; perhaps TRBD1 as D (6 bases). The V gene's germline CDR1 is MNHNS and CDR2 SASEGT. This CDR3 has 11 amino acids. CDR3 DNA: TGTGCCAGCAGTGAAACCGGGACAAGCCTTTTT. Translation gives CASSETGTSLF.

This clone appeared a single time. The chain links TRBV7-2 to TRBJ1-6, with D unclear. Trimming cost V 2 bases and J 0 bases, with 8 bases left between them. From germline, CDR1 is SGHTA and CDR2 FQGNSA. The CDR3 is made up of 16 amino acids. CDR3 sequence reads: CASSLRGSSYNSPLHF. CDR3 in DNA: TGTGCCAGCAGCTTACGAGGGAGCTCCTATAATTCACCCCTCCACTTT.

The V and J genes are TRBV5-1 and TRBJ1-2; 7 bases fit TRBD1. The germline V gene encodes CDR1 SGHRS and CDR2 YFSETQ. This CDR3 spans 15 amino acids. After removal of 4 bases from V and 4 bases from J, the junction contained 10 bases not matched to a gene. As DNA, the CDR3 is TGCGCCAGCAGCCCGGACCTGGGACAGCCCTATGGCTACACCTTC. Translation gives CASSPDLGQPYGYTF.

This chain connects TRBV18 to TRBJ1-2; no clear D gene. V gave up 3 bases and J gave up 4 bases, with 12 bases separating them. Per germline, CDR1 KGHSH and CDR2 LQKENI. The CDR3 contains 14 residues. In DNA, the CDR3 is TGTGCCAGCTCACCGGGAGGGTATGTCTATGGCTACACCTTC. Its protein product is CASSPGGYVYGYTF.

The chain couples TRBV6-4 to TRBJ1-2; the match to TRBD1 covers 8 bases. This CDR3 has 15 amino acids. The trim removed 2 bases at V and 5 bases at J, leaving 7 bases unmatched. Germline-derived CDR1 and CDR2 are MRHNA and SNTAGT. CDR3 DNA: TGTGCCAGCAGTGACGAGCCAGGGGGCTCATATGGCTACACCTTC. Encoded protein: CASSDEPGGSYGYTF.

The rearrangement uses TRBV6-5 and TRBJ2-3; the match to TRBD2 covers 9 bases. Losses at the gene ends were 1 base for V and 2 bases for J; bases not matched to a gene: 4. From germline, CDR1 is MNHEY and CDR2 SVGAGI. This CDR3 has 16 residues. This chain's CDR3 is CASSYWSSGATDTQYF. The CDR3 nucleotides are TGTGCCAGCAGTTACTGGTCTAGCGGGGCCACAGATACGCAGTATTTT.